Listed below are T cell receptor beta chains from one sample, sequenced in a study of memory CD4+ T cells and cytomegalovirus serostatus. Method: immunoSEQ multiplex PCR; TCRdb's copy keeps in-frame clones and lacks some. The table records 40,000 to 60,000 clones, about three quarters of them present only once. What was sequenced was memory CD4+ T cells from blood. Source of these receptors: an adult in good health and CMV-seronegative. CDR3s include the opening cysteine and the closing phenylalanine or tryptophan. D genes are given only for firm matches. Only some rows state a clone size, as once, few, many or a class for expanded clones.

J	V	D	size	DNA	CDR3
TRBJ1-2	TRBV10-3	TRBD1	.	TGTGCCATCAGCCCCCGACAGGGGGCTAACTATGGCTACACCTTC	CAISPRQGANYGYTF
TRBJ1-2	TRBV4-2	.	.	TGTGCCAGCAGCCAAGATGGCTATGGCTACACCTTC	CASSQDGYGYTF
TRBJ2-2	TRBV11-3	.	.	TGTGCCAGCAGCCAGACGGGGCTCGGCACCGGGGAGCTGTTTTTT	CASSQTGLGTGELFF
TRBJ2-1	TRBV5-1	TRBD2	.	TGCGCCAGCAGAGACTTCCGGCGGGAGGCCGGTGAGCAGTTCTTC	CASRDFRREAGEQFF
TRBJ2-7	TRBV28	.	.	TGTGCCAGCTCAAGCCCCGGTAGTTCGCGTTACGAGCAGTACTTC	CASSSPGSSRYEQYF
TRBJ2-3	TRBV2	TRBD1	few	TGTGCCAGCAGTCTCGGACAGGGGTTAGATACGCAGTATTTT	CASSLGQGLDTQYF
TRBJ1-2	TRBV5-6	.	.	TGTGCCAGCAGCTCAATAGGGGCCGGCTATGGCTACACCTTC	CASSSIGAGYGYTF
TRBJ1-5	TRBV23-1	.	few	TGCGCCAGCAGTCGAATGGACAGCTGCAATCAGCCCCAGCATTTT	CASSRMDSCNQPQHF
TRBJ2-7	TRBV7-6	.	once	TGTGCCAGCAGCTTAAGGATCACGCGACTCCGGTGCTCGTACGAGCAGTACTTC	CASSLRITRLRCSYEQYF
TRBJ2-2	TRBV11-2	.	once	TGTGCCAGCAGCTTACAATCCGTGGGGGCAGGTACCGGGGAGCTGTTTTTT	CASSLQSVGAGTGELFF
TRBJ2-3	TRBV5-1	TRBD1	once	TGCGCCAGCAGACCATTAGACAGGGGAGGAACAGATACGCAGTATTTT	CASRPLDRGGTDTQYF
TRBJ1-6	TRBV9	.	.	TGTGCCAGCAGCGTAGGAGGAGGTAATTCACCCCTCCACTTT	CASSVGGGNSPLHF
TRBJ1-1	TRBV5-1	.	.	TGCGCCAGCAGCTTGGATGGGGGCGCTTTCGGAGGGAACACTGAAGCTTTCTTT	CASSLDGGAFGGNTEAFF
TRBJ2-2	TRBV6-5	TRBD2	.	TGTGCCAGCAGTCGCCGGGGGGGGAACACCGGGGAGCTGTTTTTT	CASSRRGGNTGELFF
TRBJ2-5	TRBV28	.	.	TGTGCCAGCAGTGGACAATCCCAAGAGACCCAGTACTTC	CASSGQSQETQYF
TRBJ2-3	TRBV5-6	.	.	TGTGCCAGCAGCTCCGATATTACTGATACGCAGTATTTT	CASSSDITDTQYF
TRBJ2-7	TRBV11-3	TRBD1	.	TGTGCCAGCAGCCCATCGGGACAGGGCTACGAGCAGTACTTC	CASSPSGQGYEQYF
TRBJ1-2	TRBV19	TRBD1	medium-sized	TGTGCCAGTAATCCGACAGGGCTCTATGGCTACACCTTC	CASNPTGLYGYTF
TRBJ2-3	TRBV11-2	TRBD2	.	TGTGCCAGCAGCTCCCTAGCGGGAGCGGGGTGGGGCACAGATACGCAGTATTTT	CASSSLAGAGWGTDTQYF
TRBJ2-5	TRBV5-1	.	.	TGCGCCAGCAAGTTTCAGGGGTACCAAGAGACCCAGTACTTC	CASKFQGYQETQYF
TRBJ1-2	TRBV6-5	.	once	TGTGCCAGCAGTAACAGGAACTATGGCTACACCTTC	CASSNRNYGYTF
TRBJ2-3	TRBV30	TRBD2	.	TGTGCCTGGAGTGTAAAGCGGGGGGGCACAGATACGCAGTATTTT	CAWSVKRGGTDTQYF
TRBJ2-5	TRBV30	.	.	TGTGCCTGGCAGTTGACTTCAGGGACCCAGTACTTC	CAWQLTSGTQYF
TRBJ1-1	TRBV6-6	TRBD1	.	TGTGCCAGCCTACAGGGGGGGGGAAACACTGAAGCTTTCTTT	CASLQGGGNTEAFF
TRBJ1-3	TRBV6-4	.	.	TGTGCCAGCAGTCACGTATCGGACAGCGGGCTGGGAAACACCATATATTTT	CASSHVSDSGLGNTIYF
TRBJ1-1	TRBV18	TRBD1	.	TGTGCCAGCTCCCCAAAACAGGGGGTCAACACTGAAGCTTTCTTT	CASSPKQGVNTEAFF
TRBJ1-2	TRBV2	.	few	TGTGCCAGCAGTGAAGGTGCCCTCGACTATGGCTACACCTTC	CASSEGALDYGYTF
TRBJ2-5	TRBV27	TRBD1	.	TGTGCCAGCAGCCGCGGCCGACAGGGACAAGAGACCCAGTACTTC	CASSRGRQGQETQYF
TRBJ2-5	TRBV19	.	once	TGTGCCAGTAGTATGCAAAGAGGCTCGGGGACCCAGTACTTC	CASSMQRGSGTQYF
TRBJ2-7	TRBV19	.	.	TGTGCCAGTAGTATAGCCCCAGTTAGCAGGGTTACCTCCTACGAGCAGTACTTC	CASSIAPVSRVTSYEQYF
TRBJ1-1	TRBV5-1	.	once	TGCGCCAGCAGCCCGTCGGGGGACACTGAAGCTTTCTTT	CASSPSGDTEAFF
TRBJ2-3	TRBV4-1	.	.	TGCGCCAGCAGCCAAGACAGTCACGGGAGAGGGACAGATACGCAGTATTTT	CASSQDSHGRGTDTQYF
TRBJ2-1	TRBV28	TRBD2	.	TGTGCCAGCAGTTTATCGGGACTAGCGGGAAACAATGAGCAGTTCTTC	CASSLSGLAGNNEQFF
TRBJ2-1	TRBV5-1	TRBD1	.	TGCGCCAGCAGCTACGCCGGGACAGGGGAGCAGTTCTTC	CASSYAGTGEQFF
TRBJ1-6	TRBV30	.	.	TGTGCCTGGAGACGGACGATGAATTCACCCCTCCACTTT	CAWRRTMNSPLHF
TRBJ1-1	TRBV6-1	.	.	TGTGCCAGCAGCGCGGTTATACAGAACACTGAAGCTTTCTTT	CASSAVIQNTEAFF
TRBJ2-5	TRBV15	.	.	TGTGCCACCACCCCGACCGGGGGCTCGCAAGAGACCCAGTACTTC	CATTPTGGSQETQYF
TRBJ1-1	TRBV27	.	.	TGTGCCAGCAACGCGCTGGTCGGAACTGAAGCTTTCTTT	CASNALVGTEAFF
TRBJ2-2	TRBV14	.	.	TGTGCCAGCAGCCAAGAAGCGGTAACAGTCCGTACCGGGGAGCTGTTTTTT	CASSQEAVTVRTGELFF
TRBJ1-5	TRBV6-1	TRBD1	.	TGTGCCAGCAGGACGACAGGGCCCAATCAGCCCCAGCATTTT	CASRTTGPNQPQHF